This TCR beta chain was sequenced in a study of technical replicates of blood from a handful of donors. The germline CDR1 and CDR2 sequences are SGHTA and FQGNSA. This CDR3 contains 15 residues. Unmatched junction bases numbered 9, after V lost 5 bases and J lost 7 bases. TCRdb keeps only in-frame clones here, not all; method: immunoSEQ multiplex PCR. The repertoire holds roughly 15,000 clones, with around nine tenths as singletons. The rearrangement links TRBV7-2 to TRBJ1-4; 8 nucleotides match TRBD1. This clonotype originated in a human donor in good health. Specimen: PBMCs. CDR3 DNA: TGTGCCAGCAGCCCCTCAGGACAGGGACGTGAAAAACTGTTTTTT. It encodes CASSPSGQGREKLFF.